These 18 T cell receptor beta chains share one sample of origin, sequenced in a study of blood T cell repertoires in COVID-19. Generated by immunoSEQ multiplex PCR, the TCRdb table keeps only in-frame clones and is missing some. Of about 200,000 clones in the sample, around nine tenths were seen once. Sequencing was done on a sample of peripheral blood. These receptors all come from a man between 18 and 35 years old with active or convalescent COVID-19.

The chain links TRBV6-5 to TRBJ1-1; D is perhaps TRBD1 (5 bases). This CDR3 contains 14 residues. Trimming took off 2 bases at V and 7 bases at J, with 14 bases between the two ends. Looked up from germline, CDR1 is MNHEY and CDR2 is SVGAGI. CDR3: CASSYGASSVEAFF. The DNA of the CDR3 is TGTGCCAGCAGTTACGGGGCGAGTTCGGTTGAAGCTTTCTTT.

The CDR3 protein is CASSRTGTGELFF. DNA for the CDR3: TGTGCCAGCTCCCGTACAGGCACCGGGGAGCTGTTTTTT. The chain combines TRBV18 with TRBJ2-2; D might be TRBD1 (5 bases). CDR1 is KGHSH and CDR2 is LQKENI in the germline V gene. The V end lost 6 bases, the J end lost 4 bases, and 9 bases lay between the germline ends. The CDR3 length is 13 residues.

A remark on this clone: This sample also contains other DNA sequences that code for the same CDR3. V gene TRBV27 combines with J gene TRBJ2-7, with 8 bases that match TRBD1. Germline V gene sequence: CDR1 MNHEY, CDR2 SMNVEV (reference sequence). J gave up 4 bases and V 3 bases, and 2 bases lay outside the gene matches. CDR3 length equals 13 residues. CDR3 loop: CASSFGQGYEQYF. DNA for the CDR3: TGTGCCAGCAGTTTTGGACAGGGATACGAGCAGTACTTC.

The chain couples TRBV10-1 to TRBJ2-7; tentatively, D is TRBD1 (6 bases). The germline CDR1 and CDR2 sequences are WNHNN and SYGVQD (reference sequence). V dropped 8 bases and J dropped 0 bases, with 14 bases sitting between them. CDR3 size: 14 residues. CDR3 in amino acids: CASSDRPSSYEQYF. In DNA form, the CDR3 reads TGCGCCAGCTCTGACAGGCCGAGCTCCTACGAGCAGTACTTC.

The table lists this clone with a count of one. The rearrangement uses TRBV30 and TRBJ1-1, with 7 bases identical to TRBD1. CDR3 length equals 15 residues. V lost 5 bases, J lost 6 bases, and 15 bases stayed unmatched. Germline V gene data show CDR1 as GTSNPN and CDR2 as SVGIG (reference sequence). This CDR3 reads CAWGVKRGLWPEAFF. The DNA for the CDR3 is TGTGCCTGGGGGGTGAAGAGGGGGCTATGGCCTGAAGCTTTCTTT.

The chain joins TRBV12-3 or TRBV12-4 to TRBJ1-2; 9 bases fit TRBD1. The J segment lost 7 bases and the V segment lost 6 bases, leaving 6 bases of the junction unmatched. CDR3 length: 13 amino acids. The CDR3 protein is CASRLDRGTGYTF. The CDR3 nucleotides are TGTGCCAGCAGGCTTGACAGGGGGACTGGCTACACCTTC.

V is TRBV6-1 and J is TRBJ2-4; TRBD1 aligns across 7 bases. This CDR3 spans 14 amino acids. The germline CDR1 and CDR2 sequences are MNHNS and SASEGT. The V gene end was trimmed by 0 bases and the J gene end by 6 bases; junction bases not matched to a gene: 2. The CDR3 region has the DNA TGTGCCAGCAGTGAAGCGGGACAGTTAAACATTCAGTACTTC. Protein: CASSEAGQLNIQYF.

The CDR3 sequence is CASSQDREMRKLFF. CDR3 bases: TGCGCCAGCAGCCAAGACAGGGAAATGAGGAAACTGTTTTTT. This chain uses TRBV4-3 with TRBJ1-4; D possibly corresponds to TRBD1 (5 bases). This CDR3 is built from 14 residues. V dropped 0 bases and J dropped 11 bases, with 13 bases sitting between them. Germline V gene sequence: CDR1 LGHNA, CDR2 YSLEER.

The chain combines TRBV14 with TRBJ2-5; D might be TRBD1 (5 bases). The CDR3 length is 14 residues. Germline V gene sequence: CDR1 SGHDN, CDR2 FVKESK. V shed 4 bases and J shed 2 bases, with 11 bases lying between them. CDR3 in amino acids: CASSLRAGQETQYF. The CDR3 DNA sequence: TGTGCCAGCAGCCTCCGGGCAGGGCAAGAGACCCAGTACTTC.

This rearrangement joins TRBV3-1 (or the pseudogene TRBV3-2) to TRBJ2-7; D is perhaps TRBD1 (6 bases). V gave up 1 base and J gave up 5 bases, with 18 bases separating them. The CDR3 totals 16 residues. In germline, CDR1 is LGHDT, CDR2 YNNKEL (reference sequence). CDR3 amino acids: CASSQGGKIGGDEQYF. The CDR3 DNA is TGTGCCAGCAGCCAAGGGGGAAAGATTGGGGGCGACGAGCAGTACTTC.

V gene TRBV19 combines with J gene TRBJ2-1, with 11 bases aligning to TRBD2. CDR3 size: 16 residues. Germline CDR1 is LNHDA and CDR2 is SQIVND (reference sequence). V lost 6 bases and J lost 10; bases outside the gene matches: 14. The chain's CDR3 is CASSPKALAGVWEQFF. DNA for the CDR3: TGTGCCAGTAGCCCGAAAGCACTAGCGGGAGTGTGGGAGCAGTTCTTC.

This chain uses TRBV27 with TRBJ1-5; D call uncertain. In germline, CDR1 is MNHEY, CDR2 SMNVEV (reference sequence). The V end lost 1 base, the J end lost 0 bases, and 10 bases lay between the germline ends. This CDR3 has 16 amino acids. The CDR3 loop reads CASSLLAGNSNQPQHF. CDR3 coding DNA: TGTGCCAGCAGTTTATTGGCAGGTAATAGCAATCAGCCCCAGCATTTT.

The J gene is TRBJ2-2, the V gene TRBV11-2; D possibly corresponds to TRBD1 (6 bases). The CDR3 has 15 residues. Trimming left V 2 bases short and J 5 bases short, with 12 bases between. Looked up from germline, CDR1 is SGHAT and CDR2 is FQNNGV. The CDR3 DNA sequence: TGTGCCAGCAGCTTAAGGACAGTCAGAACCGGGGAGCTGTTTTTT. Amino acids: CASSLRTVRTGELFF.

This clone came up once. The V call is TRBV7-9, the J call TRBJ2-5, with 9 positions matching TRBD2. The V gene end was trimmed by 4 bases and the J gene end by 5 bases; junction bases not matched to a gene: 8. CDR3 length: 15 amino acids. Germline CDR1 is SEHNR and CDR2 is FQNEAQ (reference sequence). For the CDR3, the DNA is TGTGCCAGCAGCTCGTCAGCGGGAGGCGCGGAGACCCAGTACTTC. This gives the protein CASSSSAGGAETQYF.

The V call is TRBV19, the J call TRBJ2-1; TRBD1 aligns across 7 bases. J was trimmed by 0 bases and V by 7 bases; bases with no gene match: 9. Germline V gene sequence: CDR1 LNHDA, CDR2 SQIVND (reference sequence). This CDR3 has 16 amino acids. CDR3 coding DNA: TGTGCCAGTATGGACAGGCTACGATCCTCCTACAATGAGCAGTTCTTC. Protein sequence: CASMDRLRSSYNEQFF.

The V call is TRBV4-2, the J call TRBJ2-7; 9 bases map to TRBD1. Germline V gene sequence: CDR1 LGHNA, CDR2 YNFKEQ. The CDR3 is 17 residues long. The junction had 11 bases not matched to a gene; V was cut back by 3 bases and J by 2 bases. CDR3 protein: CASSQAPPGTGTYEQYF. The CDR3 coding sequence is TGTGCCAGCAGCCAGGCCCCACCCGGGACAGGGACCTACGAGCAGTACTTC.

The chain carries TRBV19 and TRBJ1-2; weak D call: TRBD1 (5 bases). The germline V gene has CDR1 LNHDA and CDR2 SQIVND (reference sequence). V lost 5 bases and J 8 bases, leaving 15 bases between the germline ends. The CDR3 is 13 amino acids. CDR3 residues: CASSDQGYRGYTF. The CDR3 bases are TGTGCCAGTAGTGACCAGGGTTACCGGGGCTACACCTTC.

The chain recombines TRBV20-1 with TRBJ2-1, with 7 bases aligning to TRBD2. There are 14 residues in the CDR3. V lost 3 bases to trimming and J lost 7 bases; unmatched junction nucleotides: 9. The germline V gene encodes CDR1 DFQATT and CDR2 SNEGSKA (reference sequence). CDR3 bases: TGCAGTGCTAGTGTCGGCGGGAGCCTGAATGAGCAGTTCTTC. Protein product: CSASVGGSLNEQFF.